The sequence of this T cell receptor beta chain was determined in a study of T cells after yellow fever vaccination. Looking at the study overall: Any fraction with a low cell number was prepared using SMART-Seq v4 Ultra Low Input. Study results and limitations: Subsequent to the booster, the majority of primary-vaccination clones reappeared (around 97% CD4, 88% CD8). The CD4 and CD8 compartments had a small share of their clonotypes in common.

The study made its TCR cDNA through 5'RACE template switching. That step introduced a universal primer site along with UMIs. TCRdb re-analysed the 5' RACE reads in MiXCR, keeping a single row per CDR3 protein. Seen here are roughly 350,000 distinct CDR3 sequences, 4.1% observed once, and the top ten hold approximately 23%. This clonotype was observed many times. Its antigen is not known. J lost 5 bases, V lost 3 bases, and 8 bases had no gene match. Looked up from germline, CDR1 is LGHNA and CDR2 is YNFKEQ. The CDR3 has 17 amino acids. Sequencing used PBMCs, obtained 5 days after the yellow fever booster vaccination. The chain joins TRBV4-2 to TRBJ2-4, with 12 bases fitting TRBD1. This receptor was obtained from a man aged 18-30 years who received the YFV17D yellow fever vaccine. CDR3 in DNA: TGTGCCAGCAGCCAGGCTGGGACAGGGGGCGCCGAAAACATTCAGTACTTC. It translates to CASSQAGTGGAENIQYF.